This record concerns one T cell receptor (beta chain) sequence. Its antigen is undetermined. The V end was cut by 0 bases, the J end by 2 bases, with 11 bases between. This CDR3 spans 15 amino acids. Per germline, CDR1 SGHRS and CDR2 YFSETQ. This entry belongs to a study of T cell repertoires in cytomegalovirus infection. Study-wide points: The ex vivo response showed dominance by HLA-C-restricted CMV-specific TCR beta clonotypes.

TCRdb reanalysed the reads using MiXCR and keeps one entry per CDR3 protein. Of hundreds of thousands of distinct CDR3 sequences listed, about two fifths are singletons. Here the sequenced sample was cultured PBMCs, taken from culture after CMV antigen stimulation. This rearrangement joins TRBV5-1 to TRBJ2-5; weak D call: TRBD2 (5 bases). The origin of this receptor is a human donor in good health (CMV status not recorded). Some clones in this sample may be carry-over from other donors' samples. The CDR3, as DNA: TGCGCCAGCAGCTTGGCCGAGGGTGGGCAAGAGACCCAGTACTTC. This codes for CASSLAEGGQETQYF.